This is a list of T cell receptor beta chains from one sample in a study of T cell changes during pregnancy in multiple sclerosis. This table comes from immunoSEQ multiplex PCR, and its TCRdb copy is limited to in-frame clones, with some not included. In the table there are approximately 24,000 clones, more than 90% of which are singletons. The starting material was CD8+ T cells from peripheral blood mononuclear cells, obtained in the third trimester of pregnancy. The receptors shown here come from a female donor in good health, enrolled as a control in a pregnancy study. The CDR3 runs from the conserved cysteine through the conserved F or W. D genes are given only for firm matches. Size values are once, few and many counts, or a class for expanded clones, and some rows have none.

TRBJ1-4 | TRBV9 | once | NA | TGTGCCAGCAGCGGGGCCCCTAATGAAAAACTGTTTTTT | CASSGAPNEKLFF
TRBJ2-7 | TRBV27 | few | NA | TGTGCCAGCAGTCGAGGACTCTACTACGAGCAGTACTTC | CASSRGLYYEQYF
TRBJ1-3 | TRBV7-6 | few | TRBD1 | TGTGCCAGCAGCTTAGGACAGGGACCACCTGGAAACACCATATATTTT | CASSLGQGPPGNTIYF
TRBJ2-5 | TRBV18 | NA | TRBD1 | TGTGCCAGCTCACCCGGGACAGGGAGTCAAGAGACCCAGTACTTC | CASSPGTGSQETQYF
TRBJ2-3 | TRBV5-4 | NA | NA | TGTGCCAGCAGCTTGGGGGCCGGGGGAGGCCCCTATAGCACAGATACGCAGTATTTT | CASSLGAGGGPYSTDTQYF
TRBJ2-7 | TRBV27 | NA | TRBD2 | TGTGCCAGCAGTTTAGCGGGAGCGGTCGAGCAGTACTTC | CASSLAGAVEQYF
TRBJ2-3 | TRBV7-8 | NA | TRBD2 | TGTGCCAGCAGCATCGGACTAGCGGGGCTCACAGATACGCAGTATTTT | CASSIGLAGLTDTQYF
TRBJ2-7 | TRBV28 | NA | NA | TGTGCCAGCAGTTTCGAGGGGGCCTACGAGCAGTACTTC | CASSFEGAYEQYF
TRBJ2-7 | TRBV7-9 | NA | TRBD2 | TGTGCCAGCAGCCGGACCAGGGCTAGCGGAGTCTACGAGCAGTACTTC | CASSRTRASGVYEQYF
TRBJ2-2 | TRBV21-1 | few | NA | TGTGCCAGCATCGACCGTCTAGCGGGGGACACCGGGGAGCTGTTTTTT | CASIDRLAGDTGELFF
TRBJ1-1 | TRBV6-5 | NA | NA | TGTGCCAGCAGTTACCCCCTAGGGAGGGAAGCTTTCTTT | CASSYPLGREAFF
TRBJ2-7 | TRBV27 | NA | NA | TGTGCCAGCAGTAAACAGGTTGGCGAGCAGTACTTC | CASSKQVGEQYF
TRBJ1-1 | TRBV6-6 | NA | NA | TGTGCCAGCAGTTATCCGCGGGGGGGCACTGAAGCTTTCTTT | CASSYPRGGTEAFF
TRBJ1-2 | TRBV28 | NA | NA | TGTGCCAGCACCTTCACCGGGGAAGGTGGCTACACCTTC | CASTFTGEGGYTF
TRBJ2-7 | TRBV7-9 | few | TRBD2 | TGTGCCAGCAGCTCTTGGGAGGGGACTCCCGACTACGAGCAGTACTTC | CASSSWEGTPDYEQYF
TRBJ2-1 | TRBV28 | once | TRBD1 | TGTGCCAGCACGGGACAGGCGGATTACAATGAGCAGTTCTTC | CASTGQADYNEQFF
TRBJ2-2 | TRBV13 | NA | NA | TGTGCCAGCAGCCCGCAAGGGGCCGGGGAGCTGTTTTTT | CASSPQGAGELFF
TRBJ1-1 | TRBV27 | NA | NA | TGTGCCAGCAGTTTAAGCCCAACCACTGAAGCTTTCTTT | CASSLSPTTEAFF
TRBJ2-3 | TRBV10-3 | NA | TRBD2 | TGTGCCATCAGTGGAGGACTAGCCGATACGCAGTATTTT | CAISGGLADTQYF
TRBJ2-1 | TRBV29-1 | NA | NA | TGCAGCTCAAGACTATCGCGCAATGAGCAGTTCTTC | CSSRLSRNEQFF
TRBJ2-2 | TRBV25-1 | NA | NA | TGTGCCAGCAGTGTCTCCTCGACCGGGGAGCTGTTTTTT | CASSVSSTGELFF
TRBJ2-7 | TRBV2 | NA | NA | TGTGCCAGCAGAACAGGGTTATACTACGAGCAGTACTTC | CASRTGLYYEQYF
TRBJ2-1 | TRBV7-9 | NA | TRBD2 | TGTGCCAGCAGCCCGATTGGACTAGCCTCTGGTGAGCAGTTCTTC | CASSPIGLASGEQFF
TRBJ2-7 | TRBV15 | NA | TRBD2 | TGTGCCACCAGCACCTCGCGGGGGGATCCGTCCGAGCAGTACTTC | CATSTSRGDPSEQYF
TRBJ1-2 | TRBV7-8 | NA | TRBD1 | TGTGCCAGCAGTGGACAGGGGGCGCTTGATGGCTACACCTTC | CASSGQGALDGYTF
TRBJ2-7 | TRBV30 | NA | TRBD2 | TGTGCCTGGAGTGTACGGGGGGGCACAACCTACGAGCAGTACTTC | CAWSVRGGTTYEQYF
TRBJ1-5 | TRBV28 | NA | NA | TGTGCCAGCAGTTTGCCCGCAGGGGAGGGTGCTCAGCCCCAGCATTTT | CASSLPAGEGAQPQHF
TRBJ2-7 | TRBV18 | NA | NA | TGTGCCAGCTCACCAACTGGGACACCCGAGCAGTACTTC | CASSPTGTPEQYF